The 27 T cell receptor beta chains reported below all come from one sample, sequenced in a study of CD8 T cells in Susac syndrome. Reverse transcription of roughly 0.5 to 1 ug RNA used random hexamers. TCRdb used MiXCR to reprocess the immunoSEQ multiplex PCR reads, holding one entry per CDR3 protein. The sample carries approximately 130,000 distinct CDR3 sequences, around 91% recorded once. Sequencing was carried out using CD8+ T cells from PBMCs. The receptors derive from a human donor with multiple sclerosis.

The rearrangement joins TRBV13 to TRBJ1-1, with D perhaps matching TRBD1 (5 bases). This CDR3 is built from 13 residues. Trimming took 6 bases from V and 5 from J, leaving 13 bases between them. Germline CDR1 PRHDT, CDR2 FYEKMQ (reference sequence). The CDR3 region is CASSSGRGTEAFF. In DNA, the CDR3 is TGTGCCAGCAGTTCAGGGAGAGGGACTGAAGCTTTCTTT. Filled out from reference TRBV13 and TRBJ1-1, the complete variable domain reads AAGVIQSPRHLIKEKRETATLKCYPIPRHDTVYWYQQGPGQDPQFLISFYEKMQSDKGSIPDRFSAQQFSDYHSELNMSSLELGDSALYFCASSSGRGTEAFFGQGTRLTVV.

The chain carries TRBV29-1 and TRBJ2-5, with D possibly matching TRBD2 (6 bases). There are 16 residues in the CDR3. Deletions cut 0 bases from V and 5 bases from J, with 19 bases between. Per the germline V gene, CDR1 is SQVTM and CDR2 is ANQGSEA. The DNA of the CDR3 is TGCAGCGTTGAAGACCCTAGCGCCCGAATGGAGGAGACCCAGTACTTC. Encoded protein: CSVEDPSARMEETQYF. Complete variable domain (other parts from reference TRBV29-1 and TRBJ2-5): SAVISQKPSRDICQRGTSLTIQCQVDSQVTMMFWYRQQPGQSLTLIATANQGSEATYESGFVIDKFPISRPNLTFSTLTVSNMSPEDSSIYLCSVEDPSARMEETQYFGPGTRLLVL.

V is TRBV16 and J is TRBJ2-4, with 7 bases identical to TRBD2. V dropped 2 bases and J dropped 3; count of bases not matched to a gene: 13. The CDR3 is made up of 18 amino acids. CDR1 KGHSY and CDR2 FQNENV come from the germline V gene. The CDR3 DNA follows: TGTGCCAGCAGCCAAGGGACTACCCTCCGAAGGGGCAAAAACATTCAGTACTTC. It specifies CASSQGTTLRRGKNIQYF.

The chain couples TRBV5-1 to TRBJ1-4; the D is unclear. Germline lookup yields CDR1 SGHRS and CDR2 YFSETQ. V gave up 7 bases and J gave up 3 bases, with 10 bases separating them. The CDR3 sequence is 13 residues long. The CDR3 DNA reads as TGCGCCAGCTCCTGGGAGTCTAATGAAAAACTGTTTTTT. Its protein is CASSWESNEKLFF.

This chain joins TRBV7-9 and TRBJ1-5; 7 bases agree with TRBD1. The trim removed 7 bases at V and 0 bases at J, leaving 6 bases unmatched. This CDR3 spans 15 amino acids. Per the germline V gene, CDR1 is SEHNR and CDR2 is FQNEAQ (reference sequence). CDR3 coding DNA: TGTGCCAGCACAGACAGGGTGGATAGCAATCAGCCCCAGCATTTT. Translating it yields CASTDRVDSNQPQHF.

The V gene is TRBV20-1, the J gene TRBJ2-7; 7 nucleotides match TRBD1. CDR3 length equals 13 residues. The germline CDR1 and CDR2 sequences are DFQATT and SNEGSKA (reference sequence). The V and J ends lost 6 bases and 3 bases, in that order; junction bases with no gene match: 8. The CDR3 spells CSADPRDSYEQYF. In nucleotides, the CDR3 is TGCAGTGCGGACCCGAGGGACAGCTACGAGCAGTACTTC.

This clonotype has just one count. Here the CDR3 DNA reads TGCGCCAGCAGCCAAGGGCTCAAACTGGGACCCTCCACCGGGGAGCTGTTTTTT. Translation gives CASSQGLKLGPSTGELFF. The chain links TRBV4-3 to TRBJ2-2, with D perhaps assigned TRBD1 or TRBD2 (5 bases each). Trimming left V 1 base short and J 4 bases short, with 19 bases between. There are 18 residues in the CDR3. Germline V gene lookup returns CDR1 LGHNA and CDR2 YSLEER.

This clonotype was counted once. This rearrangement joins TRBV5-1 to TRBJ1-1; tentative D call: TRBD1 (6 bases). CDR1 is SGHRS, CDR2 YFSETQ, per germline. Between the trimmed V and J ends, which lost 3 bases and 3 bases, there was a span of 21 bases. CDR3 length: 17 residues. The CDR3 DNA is TGCGCCAGCAGCTCGTCCCCCTCTGGGGGCGGCGACACTGAAGCTTTCTTT. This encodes CASSSSPSGGGDTEAFF.

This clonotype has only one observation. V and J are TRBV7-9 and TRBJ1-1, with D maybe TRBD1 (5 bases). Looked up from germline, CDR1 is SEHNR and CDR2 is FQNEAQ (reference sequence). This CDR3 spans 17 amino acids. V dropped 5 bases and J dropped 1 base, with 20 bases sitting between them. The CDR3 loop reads CASSPLRGGGTNTEAFF. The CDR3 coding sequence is TGTGCCAGCAGCCCATTAAGGGGTGGGGGGACGAACACTGAAGCTTTCTTT.

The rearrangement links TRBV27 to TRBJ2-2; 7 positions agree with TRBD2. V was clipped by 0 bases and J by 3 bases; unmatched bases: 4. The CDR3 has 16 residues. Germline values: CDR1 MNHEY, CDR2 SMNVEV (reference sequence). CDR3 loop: CASSLSTGLYTGELFF. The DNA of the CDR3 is TGTGCCAGCAGTTTATCGACGGGACTATACACCGGGGAGCTGTTTTTT.

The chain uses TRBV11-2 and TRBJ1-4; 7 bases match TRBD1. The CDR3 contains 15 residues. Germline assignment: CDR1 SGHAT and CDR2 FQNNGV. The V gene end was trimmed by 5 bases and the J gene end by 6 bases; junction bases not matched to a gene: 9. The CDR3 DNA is TGTGCCAGCAGCGGGATCTCAGGGGGAGATGAAAAACTGTTTTTT. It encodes CASSGISGGDEKLFF.

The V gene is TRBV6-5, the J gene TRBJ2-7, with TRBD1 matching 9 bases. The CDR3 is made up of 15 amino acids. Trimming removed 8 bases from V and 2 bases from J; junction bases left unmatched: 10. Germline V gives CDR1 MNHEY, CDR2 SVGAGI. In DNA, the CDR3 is TGTGCCAGCCGGGTAGGAGGGGACAGGGCCTACGAGCAGTACTTC. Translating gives CASRVGGDRAYEQYF.

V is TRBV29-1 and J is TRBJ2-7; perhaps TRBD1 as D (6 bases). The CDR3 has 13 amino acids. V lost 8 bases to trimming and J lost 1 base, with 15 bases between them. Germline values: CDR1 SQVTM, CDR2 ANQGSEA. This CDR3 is CSSRDTESYEQYF. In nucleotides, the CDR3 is TGCAGCTCCCGGGACACCGAGTCCTACGAGCAGTACTTC.

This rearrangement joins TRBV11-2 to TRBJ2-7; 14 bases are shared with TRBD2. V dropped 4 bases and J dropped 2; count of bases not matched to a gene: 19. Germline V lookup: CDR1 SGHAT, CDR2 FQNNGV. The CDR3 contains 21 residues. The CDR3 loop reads CASSSGLLIGTSGRGAYEQYF. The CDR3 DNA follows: TGTGCCAGCAGCTCCGGCCTTCTCATAGGGACTAGCGGGAGAGGGGCCTACGAGCAGTACTTC.

The CDR3 region is CASSEGLLAGGGDEQFF. In DNA form, the CDR3 reads TGCGCCAGCAGCGAGGGACTGCTAGCGGGAGGAGGGGATGAGCAGTTCTTC. The chain is built from TRBV5-1 and TRBJ2-1; TRBD2 aligns across 11 bases. This CDR3 is built from 17 residues. After removal of 4 bases from V and 8 bases from J, the junction contained 14 bases not matched to a gene. Germline lookup yields CDR1 SGHRS and CDR2 YFSETQ.

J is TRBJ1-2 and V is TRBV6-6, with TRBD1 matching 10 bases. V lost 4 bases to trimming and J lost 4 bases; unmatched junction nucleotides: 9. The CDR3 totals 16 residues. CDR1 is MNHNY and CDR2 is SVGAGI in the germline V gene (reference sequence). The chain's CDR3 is CASSSSETGGSYGYTF. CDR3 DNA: TGTGCCAGCAGTTCCTCTGAGACAGGGGGCAGCTATGGCTACACCTTC.

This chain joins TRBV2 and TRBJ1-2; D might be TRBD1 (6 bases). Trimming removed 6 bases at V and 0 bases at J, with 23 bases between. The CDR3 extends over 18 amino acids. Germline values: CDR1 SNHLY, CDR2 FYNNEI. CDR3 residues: CASSPRKGRGEANYGYTF. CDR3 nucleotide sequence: TGTGCCAGCAGCCCCCGAAAGGGCAGGGGCGAAGCTAACTATGGCTACACCTTC. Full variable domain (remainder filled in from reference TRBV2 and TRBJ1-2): EPEVTQTPSHQVTQMGQEVILRCVPISNHLYFYWYRQILGQKVEFLVSFYNNEISEKSEIFDDQFSVERPDGSNFTLKIRSTKLEDSAMYFCASSPRKGRGEANYGYTFGSGTRLTVV.

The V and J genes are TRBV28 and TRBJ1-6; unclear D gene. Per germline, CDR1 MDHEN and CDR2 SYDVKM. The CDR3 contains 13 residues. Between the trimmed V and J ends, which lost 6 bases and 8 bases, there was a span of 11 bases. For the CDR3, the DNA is TGTGCCAGCAGCCCGGATCTGGATTCACCCCTCCACTTT. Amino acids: CASSPDLDSPLHF.

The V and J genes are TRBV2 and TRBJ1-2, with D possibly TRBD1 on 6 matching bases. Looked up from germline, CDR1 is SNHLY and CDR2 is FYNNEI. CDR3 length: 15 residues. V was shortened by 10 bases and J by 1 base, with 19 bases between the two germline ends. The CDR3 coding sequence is TGTGCCATTCCTGGGGAAGGGGGGAGTAACTATGGCTACACCTTC. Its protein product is CAIPGEGGSNYGYTF.

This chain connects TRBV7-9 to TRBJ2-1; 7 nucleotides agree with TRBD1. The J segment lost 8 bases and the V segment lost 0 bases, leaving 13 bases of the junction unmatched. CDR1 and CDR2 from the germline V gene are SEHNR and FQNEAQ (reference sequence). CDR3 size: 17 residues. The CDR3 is CASSLAQGLGFGDEQFF. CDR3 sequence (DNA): TGTGCCAGCAGCTTAGCACAGGGGCTCGGGTTTGGGGATGAGCAGTTCTTC.

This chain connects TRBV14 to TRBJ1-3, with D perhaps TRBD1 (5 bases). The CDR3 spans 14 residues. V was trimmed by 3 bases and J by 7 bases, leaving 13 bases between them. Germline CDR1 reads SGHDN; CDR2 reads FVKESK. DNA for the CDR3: TGTGCCAGCAGCCATAGCGGACAAAGGAACACCATATATTTT. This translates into CASSHSGQRNTIYF.

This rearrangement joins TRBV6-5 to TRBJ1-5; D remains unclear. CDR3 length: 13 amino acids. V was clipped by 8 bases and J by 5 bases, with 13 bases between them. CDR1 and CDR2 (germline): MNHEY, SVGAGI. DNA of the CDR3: TGTGCCAGCTCTGCGGGGTTCTATCAGCCCCAGCATTTT. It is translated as CASSAGFYQPQHF.

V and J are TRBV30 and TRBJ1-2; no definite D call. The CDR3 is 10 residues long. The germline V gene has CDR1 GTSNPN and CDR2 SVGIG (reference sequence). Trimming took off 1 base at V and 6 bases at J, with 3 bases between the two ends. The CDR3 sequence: CAWSGHGYTF. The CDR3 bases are TGTGCCTGGAGTGGCCATGGCTACACCTTC. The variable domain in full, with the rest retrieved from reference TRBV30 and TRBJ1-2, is SQTIHQWPATLVQPVGSPLSLECTVEGTSNPNLYWYRQAAGRGLQLLFYSVGIGQISSEVPQNLSASRPQDRQFILSSKKLLLSDSGFYLCAWSGHGYTFGSGTRLTVV.

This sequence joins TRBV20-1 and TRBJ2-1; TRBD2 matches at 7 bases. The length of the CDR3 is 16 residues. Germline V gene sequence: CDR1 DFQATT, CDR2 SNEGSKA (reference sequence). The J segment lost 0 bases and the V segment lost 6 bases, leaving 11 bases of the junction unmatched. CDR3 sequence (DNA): TGCAGTGCATGCGAGGACGGGGGGAGCTCCTACAATGAGCAGTTCTTC. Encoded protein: CSACEDGGSSYNEQFF.

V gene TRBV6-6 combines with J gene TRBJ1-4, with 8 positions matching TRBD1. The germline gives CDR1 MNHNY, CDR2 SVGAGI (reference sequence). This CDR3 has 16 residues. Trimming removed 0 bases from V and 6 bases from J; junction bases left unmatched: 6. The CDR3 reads CASSYSSTDRDEKLFF. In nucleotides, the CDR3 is TGTGCCAGCAGTTACTCCTCAACGGACAGGGATGAAAAACTGTTTTTT.

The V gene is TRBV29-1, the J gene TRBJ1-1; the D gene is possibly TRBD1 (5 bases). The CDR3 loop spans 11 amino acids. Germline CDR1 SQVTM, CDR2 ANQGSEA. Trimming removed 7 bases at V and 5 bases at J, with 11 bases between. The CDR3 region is CSALGGTEAFF. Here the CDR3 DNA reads TGCAGCGCACTCGGGGGGACTGAAGCTTTCTTT.

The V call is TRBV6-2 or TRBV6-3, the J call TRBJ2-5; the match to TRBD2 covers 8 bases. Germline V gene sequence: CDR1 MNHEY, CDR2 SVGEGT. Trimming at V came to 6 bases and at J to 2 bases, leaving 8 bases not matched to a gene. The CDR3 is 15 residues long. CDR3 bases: TGTGCCAGCAGGCCCGGGACTAGTTATCAAGAGACCCAGTACTTC. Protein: CASRPGTSYQETQYF.